This TCR beta chain stems from a study of cytomegalovirus exposure and HLA in healthy donors. General study points: Earlier results showed most TCR beta V segments being productive about 87% or about 30% of the time. In a later analysis, donors in an Asian-associated ancestry cluster reportedly had fewer N-insertions in productive TCRs than the cohort mean.

On this clone itself: Its matching antigen is unknown.

Primers included in the PCR were 60 Vbeta and 13 Jbeta primers. Assay used: immunoSEQ multiplex PCR; TCRdb lists only in-frame clones, some missing. The sample consists of almost 200,000 clones, roughly 79% of them appearing once. This CDR3 is 13 amino acids long. Germline V lookup: CDR1 LNHDA, CDR2 SQIVND (reference sequence). V lost 8 bases to trimming and J lost 8 bases, with 18 bases between them. What was sequenced was PBMCs. This clonotype was obtained from a man under 40 in good health and CMV-seronegative. This chain uses TRBV19 with TRBJ1-2; D may be TRBD1 (5 bases). The CDR3 loop reads CASGARQVGGYTF. In nucleotides, the CDR3 is TGTGCCAGTGGGGCCCGGCAAGTCGGAGGCTACACCTTC. The full variable domain, in which reference TRBV19 and TRBJ1-2 provide the parts outside the CDR3, is DGGITQSPKYLFRKEGQNVTLSCEQNLNHDAMYWYRQDPGQGLRLIYYSQIVNDFQKGDIAEGYSVSREKKESFPLTVTSAQKNPTAFYLCASGARQVGGYTFGSGTRLTVV.